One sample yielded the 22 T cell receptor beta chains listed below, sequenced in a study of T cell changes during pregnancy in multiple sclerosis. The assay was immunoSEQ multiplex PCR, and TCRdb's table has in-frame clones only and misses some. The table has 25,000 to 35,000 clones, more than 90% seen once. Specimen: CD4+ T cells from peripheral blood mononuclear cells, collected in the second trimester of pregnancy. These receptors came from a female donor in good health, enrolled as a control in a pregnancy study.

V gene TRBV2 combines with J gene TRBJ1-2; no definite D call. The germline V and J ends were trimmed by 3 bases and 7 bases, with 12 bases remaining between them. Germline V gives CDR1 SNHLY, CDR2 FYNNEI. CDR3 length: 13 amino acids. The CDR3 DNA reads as TGTGCCAGCAGTGATCTACAGCCGCCTGGCTACACCTTC. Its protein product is CASSDLQPPGYTF.

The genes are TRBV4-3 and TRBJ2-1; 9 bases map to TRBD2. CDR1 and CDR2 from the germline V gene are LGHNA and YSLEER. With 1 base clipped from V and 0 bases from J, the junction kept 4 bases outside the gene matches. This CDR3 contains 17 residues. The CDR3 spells CASSQGGLASSYNEQFF. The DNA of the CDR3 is TGCGCCAGCAGCCAAGGGGGACTAGCAAGCTCCTACAATGAGCAGTTCTTC.

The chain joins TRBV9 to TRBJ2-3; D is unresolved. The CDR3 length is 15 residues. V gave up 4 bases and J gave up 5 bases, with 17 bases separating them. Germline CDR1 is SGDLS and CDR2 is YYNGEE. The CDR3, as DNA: TGTGCCAGCAGCCGTAGAGCCGAGGTAGTAGATACGCAGTATTTT. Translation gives CASSRRAEVVDTQYF.

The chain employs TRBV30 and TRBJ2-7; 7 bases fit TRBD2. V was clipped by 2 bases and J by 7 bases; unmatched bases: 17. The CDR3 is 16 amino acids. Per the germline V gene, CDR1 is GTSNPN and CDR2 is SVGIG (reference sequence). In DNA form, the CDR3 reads TGTGCCTGGAGTACCGGGGGGACGCCCATACGAAGGGAGCAGTACTTC. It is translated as CAWSTGGTPIRREQYF.

This CDR3 is CASSSRQGANTEAFF. In DNA form, the CDR3 reads TGTGCCAGCAGCTCCAGACAGGGGGCGAACACTGAAGCTTTCTTT. This rearrangement joins TRBV7-2 to TRBJ1-1; TRBD1 matches at 10 bases. Germline V gene lookup returns CDR1 SGHTA and CDR2 FQGNSA. V was pared by 4 bases and J by 1 base, with 3 bases of the junction left unmatched. The CDR3 length is 15 residues. Full variable domain (rest looked up from reference TRBV7-2 and TRBJ1-1): GAGVSQSPSNKVTEKGKDVELRCDPISGHTALYWYRQSLGQGLEFLIYFQGNSAPDKSGLPSDRFSAERTGGSVSTLTIQRTQQEDSAVYLCASSSRQGANTEAFFGQGTRLTVV.

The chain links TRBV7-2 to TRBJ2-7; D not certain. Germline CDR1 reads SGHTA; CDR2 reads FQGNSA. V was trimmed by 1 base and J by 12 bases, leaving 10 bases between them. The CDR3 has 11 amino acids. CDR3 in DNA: TGTGCCAGCAGCTTAGGAGTGGGCATGTACTTC. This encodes CASSLGVGMYF.

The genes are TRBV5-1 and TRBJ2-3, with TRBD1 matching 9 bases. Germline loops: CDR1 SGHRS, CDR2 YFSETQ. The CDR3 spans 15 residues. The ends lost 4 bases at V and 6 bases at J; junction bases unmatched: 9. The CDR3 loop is CASSSWGQGGDTQYF. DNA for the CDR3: TGCGCCAGCAGCAGCTGGGGACAGGGAGGCGATACGCAGTATTTT. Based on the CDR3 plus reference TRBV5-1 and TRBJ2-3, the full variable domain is KAGVTQTPRYLIKTRGQQVTLSCSPISGHRSVSWYQQTPGQGLQFLFEYFSETQRNKGNFPGRFSGRQFSNSRSEMNVSTLELGDSALYLCASSSWGQGGDTQYFGPGTRLTVL.

Here the CDR3 reads CASGLKSANYGYTF. CDR3 bases: TGTGCTAGTGGTTTGAAAAGTGCGAACTATGGCTACACCTTC. V is TRBV12-5 and J is TRBJ1-2; D gene uncertain. CDR3 length equals 14 residues. Germline V lookup: CDR1 LGHNT, CDR2 FRNRAP. V lost 2 bases and J lost 2, with 9 bases in between.

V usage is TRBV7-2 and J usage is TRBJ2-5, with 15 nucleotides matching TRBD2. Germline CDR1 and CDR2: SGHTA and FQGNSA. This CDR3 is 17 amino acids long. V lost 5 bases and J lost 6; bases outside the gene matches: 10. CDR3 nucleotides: TGTGCCAGCAGCCCAACATGGACTAGCGGGGGGGCAAAGACCCAGTACTTC. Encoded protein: CASSPTWTSGGAKTQYF.

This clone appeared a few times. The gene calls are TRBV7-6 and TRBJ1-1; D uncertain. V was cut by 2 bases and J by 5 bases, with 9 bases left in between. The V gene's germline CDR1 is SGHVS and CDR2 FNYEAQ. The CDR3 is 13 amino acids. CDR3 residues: CASSLKTGTEAFF. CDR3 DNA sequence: TGTGCCAGCAGCTTAAAGACGGGGACTGAAGCTTTCTTT.

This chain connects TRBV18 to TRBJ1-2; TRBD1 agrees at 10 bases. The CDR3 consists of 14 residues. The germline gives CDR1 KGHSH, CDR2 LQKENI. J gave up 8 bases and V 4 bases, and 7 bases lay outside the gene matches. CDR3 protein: CASSRRQGAGGYTF. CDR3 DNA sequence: TGTGCCAGCTCACGGCGACAGGGGGCAGGGGGCTACACCTTC.

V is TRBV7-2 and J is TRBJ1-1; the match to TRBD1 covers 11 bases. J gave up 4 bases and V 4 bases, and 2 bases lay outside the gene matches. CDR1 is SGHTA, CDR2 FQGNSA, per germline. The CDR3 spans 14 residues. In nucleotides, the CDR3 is TGTGCCAGCAGCTCTGGGACAGGGGGCACTGAAGCTTTCTTT. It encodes CASSSGTGGTEAFF.

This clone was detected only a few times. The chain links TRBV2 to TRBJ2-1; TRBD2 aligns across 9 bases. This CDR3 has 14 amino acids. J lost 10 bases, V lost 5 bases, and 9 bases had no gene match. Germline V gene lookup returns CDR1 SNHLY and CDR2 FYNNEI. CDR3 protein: CASSPPGLAGEQFF. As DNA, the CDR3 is TGTGCCAGCAGTCCTCCGGGACTAGCCGGAGAGCAGTTCTTC.

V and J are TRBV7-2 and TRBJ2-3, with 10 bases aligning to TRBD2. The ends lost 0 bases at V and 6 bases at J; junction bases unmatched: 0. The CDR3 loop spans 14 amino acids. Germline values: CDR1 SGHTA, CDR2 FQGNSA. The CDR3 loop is CASSLASGGDTQYF. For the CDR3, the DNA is TGTGCCAGCAGCTTAGCTAGCGGGGGGGATACGCAGTATTTT.

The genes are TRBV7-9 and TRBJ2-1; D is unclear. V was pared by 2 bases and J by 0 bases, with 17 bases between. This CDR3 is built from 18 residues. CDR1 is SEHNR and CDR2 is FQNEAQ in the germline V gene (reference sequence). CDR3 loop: CASSLKTSTELSYNEQFF. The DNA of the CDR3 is TGTGCCAGCAGCTTAAAGACCTCCACGGAGCTCTCCTACAATGAGCAGTTCTTC.

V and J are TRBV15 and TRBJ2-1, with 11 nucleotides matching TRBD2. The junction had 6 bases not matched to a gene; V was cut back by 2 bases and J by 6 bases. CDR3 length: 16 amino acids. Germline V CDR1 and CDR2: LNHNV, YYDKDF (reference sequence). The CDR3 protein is CATSRRTSGGCNEQFF. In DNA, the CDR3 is TGTGCCACCAGCAGACGTACTAGCGGGGGCTGCAATGAGCAGTTCTTC.

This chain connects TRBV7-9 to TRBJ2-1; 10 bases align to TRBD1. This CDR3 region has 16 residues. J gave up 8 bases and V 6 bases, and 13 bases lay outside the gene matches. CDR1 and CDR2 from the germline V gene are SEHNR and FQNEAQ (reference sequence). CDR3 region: CASRRERTGGKDEQFF. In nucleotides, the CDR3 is TGTGCCAGCAGGAGAGAGAGGACAGGGGGAAAAGATGAGCAGTTCTTC.

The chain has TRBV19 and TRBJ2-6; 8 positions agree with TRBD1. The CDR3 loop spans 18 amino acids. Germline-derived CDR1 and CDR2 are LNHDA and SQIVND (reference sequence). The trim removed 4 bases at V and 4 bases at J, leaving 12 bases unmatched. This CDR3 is CASSTSGGGNAGANVLTF. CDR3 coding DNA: TGTGCCAGTAGTACTTCAGGGGGCGGAAATGCGGGGGCCAACGTCCTGACTTTC.

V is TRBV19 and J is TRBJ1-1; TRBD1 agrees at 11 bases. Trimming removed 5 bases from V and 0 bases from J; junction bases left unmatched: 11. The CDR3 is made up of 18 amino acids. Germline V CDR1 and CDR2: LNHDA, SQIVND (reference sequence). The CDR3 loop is CASSPTGQGASMNTEAFF. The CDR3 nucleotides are TGTGCCAGTAGTCCAACTGGACAGGGGGCGTCAATGAACACTGAAGCTTTCTTT.

The CDR3 nucleotides are TGTGCCAGCAGTGTGTTGGGGCAGCTTAACACTGAAGCTTTCTTT. Protein sequence: CASSVLGQLNTEAFF. The rearrangement links TRBV2 to TRBJ1-1, with D perhaps TRBD1 (5 bases). Trimming took 4 bases from V and 2 from J, leaving 14 bases between them. This CDR3 region has 15 residues. Germline CDR1 and CDR2: SNHLY and FYNNEI.

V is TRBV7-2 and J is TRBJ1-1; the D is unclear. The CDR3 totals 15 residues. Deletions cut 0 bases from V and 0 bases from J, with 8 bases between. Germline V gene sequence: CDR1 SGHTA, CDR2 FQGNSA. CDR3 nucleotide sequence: TGTGCCAGCAGCTTAGCGGCCGGGTTGAACACTGAAGCTTTCTTT. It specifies CASSLAAGLNTEAFF.

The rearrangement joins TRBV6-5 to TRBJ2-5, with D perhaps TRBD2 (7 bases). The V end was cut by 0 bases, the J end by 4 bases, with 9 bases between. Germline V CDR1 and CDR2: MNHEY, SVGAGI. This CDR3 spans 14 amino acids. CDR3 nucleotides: TGTGCCAGCAGTTACTCAGGGGGGGGAGAGACCCAGTACTTC. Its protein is CASSYSGGGETQYF.